These T cell receptor beta chains were read from a single sample in a study of T cells after posttransplantation cyclophosphamide. Some clones are missing from TCRdb's copy, which holds only in-frame ones; the method was immunoSEQ multiplex PCR. The repertoire holds tens of thousands of clones, with 93% as singletons. The source material was PBMCs. All receptors come from a woman aged 25 to 39 in good health and a related stem cell transplant donor. Each CDR3 is given with its conserved first and last residue. D genes are given only for firm matches. Size is stated for part of the rows, as once, few or many counts, or as a class when the clone is expanded.

d_gene: .
j_gene: TRBJ1-1
abundance: .
v_gene: TRBV28
CDR3nt: TGTGCCAGCATTTCTATCTTGAGACGGATGAACACTGAAGCTTTCTTT
CDR3aa: CASISILRRMNTEAFF

d_gene: .
j_gene: TRBJ1-2
abundance: .
v_gene: TRBV9
CDR3nt: TGTGCCAGCAGCGTTAGTGGAGCTAACTATGGCTACACCTTC
CDR3aa: CASSVSGANYGYTF

d_gene: TRBD2
j_gene: TRBJ2-5
abundance: .
v_gene: TRBV11-2
CDR3nt: TGTGCCAGCAGCCGCGGACTAGCGGGTCGAGAGACCCAGTACTTC
CDR3aa: CASSRGLAGRETQYF

d_gene: .
j_gene: TRBJ2-3
abundance: .
v_gene: TRBV7-9
CDR3nt: TGTGCCAGCAGCCCCGGGGTCTGGCTAGGGAAAACTAGCACAGATACGCAGTATTTT
CDR3aa: CASSPGVWLGKTSTDTQYF

d_gene: .
j_gene: TRBJ2-7
abundance: .
v_gene: TRBV7-9
CDR3nt: TGTGCCAGCAGCTTGGATCTGGTCTACGAGCAGTACTTC
CDR3aa: CASSLDLVYEQYF

d_gene: .
j_gene: TRBJ1-4
abundance: .
v_gene: TRBV30
CDR3nt: TGTGCCTGGAGTGTACGAGGACTAGGAGGTGAAAAACTGTTTTTT
CDR3aa: CAWSVRGLGGEKLFF

d_gene: .
j_gene: TRBJ2-7
abundance: .
v_gene: TRBV5-1
CDR3nt: TGCGCCAGCAGCGCCTCAGCCTCGGGAACCTACGAGCAGTACTTC
CDR3aa: CASSASASGTYEQYF

d_gene: .
j_gene: TRBJ1-1
abundance: once
v_gene: TRBV28
CDR3nt: TGTGCCAGCAGTCCGACAGCGATGACTCGAACTGAAGCTTTCTTT
CDR3aa: CASSPTAMTRTEAFF

d_gene: .
j_gene: TRBJ1-4
abundance: .
v_gene: TRBV29-1
CDR3nt: TGCAGCGTCCGGGACCGTGAAAAACTGTTTTTT
CDR3aa: CSVRDREKLFF

d_gene: .
j_gene: TRBJ1-5
abundance: few
v_gene: TRBV30
CDR3nt: TGTGCCTGGAGTCCGGGGGCGAATCAGCCCCAGCATTTT
CDR3aa: CAWSPGANQPQHF

d_gene: .
j_gene: TRBJ2-7
abundance: .
v_gene: TRBV10-1
CDR3nt: TGCGCCAGCGGCCGGGGGAACGAGCAGTACTTC
CDR3aa: CASGRGNEQYF

d_gene: TRBD1
j_gene: TRBJ2-7
abundance: .
v_gene: TRBV5-1
CDR3nt: TGCGCCAGCAGCTTGGCCGGGACAGACACCTACGAGCAGTACTTC
CDR3aa: CASSLAGTDTYEQYF

d_gene: .
j_gene: TRBJ1-6
abundance: .
v_gene: TRBV6-1
CDR3nt: TGTGCCAGCAGACCCCTGGGACGGACTAATTCACCCCTCCACTTT
CDR3aa: CASRPLGRTNSPLHF

d_gene: TRBD1
j_gene: TRBJ1-1
abundance: .
v_gene: TRBV28
CDR3nt: TGTGCCAGCAGTCTGGGACAGCAGAACACTGAAGCTTTCTTT
CDR3aa: CASSLGQQNTEAFF

d_gene: .
j_gene: TRBJ2-5
abundance: once
v_gene: TRBV7-2
CDR3nt: TGTGCCAGCAGCTTATCGCGGGGCGTCCAAGAGACCCAGTACTTC
CDR3aa: CASSLSRGVQETQYF

d_gene: .
j_gene: TRBJ1-1
abundance: .
v_gene: TRBV14
CDR3nt: TGTGCCAGCAGCCAATTAGCAGGGTTTGGAGCTTTCTTT
CDR3aa: CASSQLAGFGAFF

d_gene: .
j_gene: TRBJ1-2
abundance: .
v_gene: TRBV15
CDR3nt: TGTGCCACCAGAGAGGGGGTCGGCTATGGCTACACCTTC
CDR3aa: CATREGVGYGYTF

d_gene: TRBD1
j_gene: TRBJ1-5
abundance: .
v_gene: TRBV19
CDR3nt: TGTGCCAGTAGTTTTGACAGGGGTAGCAATCAGCCCCAGCATTTT
CDR3aa: CASSFDRGSNQPQHF

d_gene: .
j_gene: TRBJ1-2
abundance: once
v_gene: TRBV5-6
CDR3nt: TGTGCCAGCAGCGGCAGATATGGCTACACCTTC
CDR3aa: CASSGRYGYTF

d_gene: .
j_gene: TRBJ2-7
abundance: .
v_gene: TRBV6-5
CDR3nt: TGTGCCAGCAGTTACTTGGAGGCCTCCTACGAGCAGTACTTC
CDR3aa: CASSYLEASYEQYF

d_gene: .
j_gene: TRBJ2-7
abundance: .
v_gene: TRBV7-2
CDR3nt: TGTGCCAGCAGCTTAGGCCAGGTCCGACCCTACGAGCAGTACTTC
CDR3aa: CASSLGQVRPYEQYF

d_gene: .
j_gene: TRBJ1-5
abundance: few
v_gene: TRBV19
CDR3nt: TGTGCCAGTACCCACCGAACTCAGCCCCAGCATTTT
CDR3aa: CASTHRTQPQHF

d_gene: .
j_gene: TRBJ2-5
abundance: .
v_gene: TRBV5-1
CDR3nt: TGCGCCAGCAGCTCTTCCGGGACCCAAGAGACCCAGTACTTC
CDR3aa: CASSSSGTQETQYF

d_gene: .
j_gene: TRBJ2-5
abundance: .
v_gene: TRBV15
CDR3nt: TGTGCCACCAGCAGAGTAAAGGGACTTCAAGAGACCCAGTACTTC
CDR3aa: CATSRVKGLQETQYF